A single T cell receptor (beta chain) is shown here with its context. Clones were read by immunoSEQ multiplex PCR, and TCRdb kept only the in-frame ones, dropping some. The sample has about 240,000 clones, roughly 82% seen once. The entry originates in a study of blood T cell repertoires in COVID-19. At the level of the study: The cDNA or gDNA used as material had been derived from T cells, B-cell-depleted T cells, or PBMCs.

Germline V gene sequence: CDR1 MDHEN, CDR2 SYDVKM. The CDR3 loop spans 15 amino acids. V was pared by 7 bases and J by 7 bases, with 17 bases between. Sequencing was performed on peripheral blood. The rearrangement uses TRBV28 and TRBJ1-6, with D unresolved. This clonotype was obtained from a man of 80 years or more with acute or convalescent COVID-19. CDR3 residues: CASTYLGQRNSPLHF. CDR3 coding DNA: TGTGCCAGCACCTATCTTGGGCAGAGAAATTCACCCCTCCACTTT. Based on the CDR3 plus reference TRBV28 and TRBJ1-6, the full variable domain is DVKVTQSSRYLVKRTGEKVFLECVQDMDHENMFWYRQDPGLGLRLIYFSYDVKMKEKGDIPEGYSVSREKKERFSLILESASTNQTSMYLCASTYLGQRNSPLHFGNGTRLTVT.